This T cell receptor (beta chain) came from a study of early T cells in non-severe SARS-CoV-2 infection. This clonotype was observed many times. V lost 3 bases to trimming and J lost 8 bases, with 8 bases between them. Germline CDR1 and CDR2: WNHNN and SYGVQD (reference sequence). This CDR3 contains 13 residues. TCRdb called the 5' RACE reads again in MiXCR, with one record for every CDR3 protein. The sample lists about 33,000 distinct CDR3 sequences, 6% to 8.5% occurring once. Source material: whole blood. This clonotype originated in an adult who was a healthcare worker with PCR-confirmed SARS-CoV-2 infection or an uninfected control (not recorded which). The V gene is TRBV10-1, the J gene TRBJ1-6, with no clear D. CDR3 protein: CASSERPDSPLHF. The CDR3, as DNA: TGCGCCAGCAGTGAACGGCCGGATTCACCCCTCCACTTT.